Each of the 27 T cell receptor beta chains below was sequenced from the same sample in a study of T-cell reconstitution after alpha-beta-depleted transplantation in children. For TCRbeta, the library was prepared with unique molecular identifiers. TCRdb analysed the PCR reads with MiXCR anew, one entry per CDR3 protein. The table lists roughly 240,000 distinct CDR3 sequences, just under 8.5% of them singletons. This material consisted of PBMCs, mostly from graft donor cells, taken 180 days after TCRalphabeta/CD19-depleted stem cell transplant. These TCRs come from a male patient younger than 18 who had a stem cell transplant for acute lymphoblastic leukemia, so the T cells may come from the graft donor.

There are many counts of this clonotype. The V gene is TRBV12-3 or TRBV12-4, the J gene TRBJ1-1; 10 nucleotides match TRBD1. CDR3 size: 13 residues. The trim removed 6 bases at V and 10 bases at J, leaving 8 bases unmatched. The CDR3 DNA reads TGTGCCAGCAGCCTGACAGGGGGCGATGGAGCTTTCTTT. The encoded protein is CASSLTGGDGAFF.

This clonotype was seen at least ten times. The V gene is TRBV7-2, the J gene TRBJ1-5; unclear D gene. V lost 3 bases to trimming and J lost 5 bases, with 8 bases between them. The CDR3 is 13 amino acids. CDR1 and CDR2 (germline): SGHTA, FQGNSA. The CDR3 DNA follows: TGTGCCAGCAGCTTCGCCCGGGATCAGCCCCAGCATTTT. Translation: CASSFARDQPQHF.

Remarks on this clonotype: It may be a read error: a sequence one base away is much more abundant. V usage is TRBV7-3 and J usage is TRBJ1-6; D remains unclear. This CDR3 is built from 13 residues. V lost 3 bases and J 10 bases, leaving 10 bases between the germline ends. The germline gives CDR1 SGHTA, CDR2 FQGTGA. The CDR3 sequence: CASSFGPESPLHF. In nucleotides, the CDR3 is TGTGCCAGCAGCTTCGGACCGGAATCACCCCTCCACTTT. The full variable domain, completed using reference TRBV7-3 and TRBJ1-6, is GAGVSQTPSNKVTEKGKYVELRCDPISGHTALYWYRQSLGQGPEFLIYFQGTGAADDSGLPNDRFFAVRPEGSVSTLKIQRTERGDSAVYLCASSFGPESPLHFGNGTRLTVT.

This clonotype was observed many times. The chain uses TRBV7-3 and TRBJ2-3; no definite D call. Germline assignment: CDR1 SGHTA and CDR2 FQGTGA. CDR3 length: 15 residues. The V and J ends lost 0 bases and 2 bases respectively, with 9 bases between them. CDR3 nucleotide sequence: TGTGCCAGCAGCTTAACGCGAGACCTCACAGATACGCAGTATTTT. Its translation: CASSLTRDLTDTQYF.

The V gene is TRBV6-5, the J gene TRBJ1-1; 8 bases fit TRBD1. The V gene's germline CDR1 is MNHEY and CDR2 SVGAGI. The CDR3 loop spans 15 amino acids. Germline trimming cut 2 bases from V and 3 bases from J; bases unmatched to any gene: 5. The CDR3 DNA reads TGTGCCAGCAGTTACAGTAACAGGGGGTACACTGAAGCTTTCTTT. Translation gives CASSYSNRGYTEAFF.

This clonotype was picked up many times. V and J are TRBV4-1 and TRBJ2-7; possibly TRBD1 for D (5 bases). Trimming removed 5 bases from V and 2 bases from J, with 19 bases in between. The CDR3 runs 16 residues. Germline V CDR1 and CDR2: MGHRA, YSYEKL. CDR3 in amino acids: CASSCDRQGEAYEQYF. As DNA, the CDR3 is TGCGCCAGCAGCTGTGACCGTCAGGGCGAAGCCTACGAGCAGTACTTC.

The sample holds many counts of this clonotype. This chain connects TRBV20-1 to TRBJ1-6; no clear D gene. V lost 6 bases and J lost 0, with 12 bases in between. The CDR3 spans 15 residues. In germline, CDR1 is DFQATT, CDR2 SNEGSKA (reference sequence). The DNA for the CDR3 is TGCAGTGCCCGAACCGCAAGCTCCTATAATTCACCCCTCCACTTT. This codes for CSARTASSYNSPLHF.

This clonotype was observed a few times. The V gene is TRBV4-2, the J gene TRBJ2-7; D may be TRBD1 (7 bases). There are 14 residues in the CDR3. Trimming took 2 bases from V and 1 from J, leaving 9 bases between them. Germline V CDR1 and CDR2: LGHNA, YNFKEQ. The chain's CDR3 is CASSQQGGSYEQYF. The CDR3 DNA reads TGTGCCAGCAGCCAACAGGGGGGTTCCTACGAGCAGTACTTC.

This clonotype has more than one count but fewer than ten. The genes are TRBV6-5 and TRBJ1-5, with 7 bases fitting TRBD1. V lost 2 bases, J lost 7 bases, and 8 bases stayed unmatched. Germline V gene lookup returns CDR1 MNHEY and CDR2 SVGAGI. The CDR3 totals 15 residues. The CDR3 protein is CASSYHRDSIQPQHF. The CDR3 coding sequence is TGTGCCAGCAGTTACCACCGGGACAGTATACAGCCCCAGCATTTT.

A remark on this clonotype: A read error may be the cause here, since a much bigger clone is one base away. V is TRBV7-9 and J is TRBJ1-1; no definite D call. Germline-derived CDR1 and CDR2 are SEHNR and FQNEAQ (reference sequence). The ends were cut back, 5 bases at V and 10 bases at J, with 14 bases in the middle. CDR3 length equals 12 residues. In DNA, the CDR3 is TGTGCCAGCAGCAATAGGTCGGGGAGAGCTTTCTTT. Translation gives CASSNRSGRAFF.

The sample holds many counts of this clonotype. This chain joins TRBV12-3 or TRBV12-4 and TRBJ1-6; D gene ambiguous. The ends were cut back, 5 bases at V and 10 bases at J, with 9 bases in the middle. This CDR3 region has 12 residues. The CDR3: CASSVGSSPLHF. The CDR3 nucleotides read TGTGCCAGCAGTGTAGGAAGCTCACCCCTCCACTTT.

The sample holds many counts of this clonotype. This sequence joins TRBV4-2 and TRBJ2-3; TRBD2 might be the D (6 bases). With 2 bases removed from V and 4 bases from J, the gap between germline ends came to 16 bases. The CDR3 covers 16 residues. Germline loops: CDR1 LGHNA, CDR2 YNFKEQ. The CDR3 loop is CASSQNVLAQPDTQYF. The CDR3 region has the DNA TGTGCCAGCAGCCAAAACGTACTAGCCCAGCCAGATACGCAGTATTTT.

This clonotype was picked up many times. The V call is TRBV6-1, the J call TRBJ2-1; 9 bases are shared with TRBD2. Looked up from germline, CDR1 is MNHNS and CDR2 is SASEGT. The V and J ends lost 6 bases and 7 bases, in that order; junction bases with no gene match: 7. This CDR3 has 14 residues. CDR3 sequence: CASSFSGSLNEQFF. The CDR3, as DNA: TGTGCCAGCAGCTTTAGCGGGAGTTTGAATGAGCAGTTCTTC.

This clonotype was observed many times. The chain joins TRBV25-1 to TRBJ2-2; 9 bases match TRBD1. The CDR3 is 17 amino acids. J was trimmed by 1 base and V by 1 base; bases with no gene match: 4. Germline V gene sequence: CDR1 MGHDK, CDR2 SYGVNS. CDR3 amino acids: CASSESRGQGNTGELFF. The CDR3 DNA sequence: TGTGCCAGCAGTGAATCACGGGGACAGGGGAACACCGGGGAGCTGTTTTTT.

This clonotype was seen ten or more times. This chain connects TRBV12-3 or TRBV12-4 to TRBJ2-3; D call uncertain. Trimming stripped 5 bases from V and 10 bases from J, with 19 bases between. The CDR3 loop spans 14 amino acids. The CDR3 sequence is CASSPGEGLVAQYF. Written as DNA, the CDR3 is TGTGCCAGCAGTCCTGGGGAAGGGCTGGTGGCGCAGTATTTT.

This clonotype was seen ten or more times. The V gene is TRBV15, the J gene TRBJ2-5; 7 bases agree with TRBD1. V lost 5 bases and J lost 3; bases outside the gene matches: 6. Per the germline V gene, CDR1 is LNHNV and CDR2 is YYDKDF (reference sequence). CDR3 length equals 14 residues. The CDR3 DNA sequence: TGTGCCACCAGCCTGGACAGGACTGAAGAGACCCAGTACTTC. Translating gives CATSLDRTEETQYF.

This clonotype was detected ten times or more. The chain combines TRBV9 with TRBJ2-7; D ambiguous. Between the trimmed V and J ends, which lost 4 bases and 0 bases, there was a span of 11 bases. In germline, CDR1 is SGDLS, CDR2 YYNGEE. CDR3 length: 14 residues. CDR3 residues: CASSPLAGSYEQYF. The CDR3 nucleotides read TGTGCCAGCAGCCCCTTGGCAGGCTCCTACGAGCAGTACTTC.

This clonotype was detected ten times or more. The chain carries TRBV6-5 and TRBJ2-4; 12 bases align to TRBD2. The CDR3 runs 18 residues. Germline CDR1 reads MNHEY; CDR2 reads SVGAGI. J was trimmed by 2 bases and V by 6 bases; bases with no gene match: 11. The CDR3 loop is CASSRGLAGLTTKNIQYF. In DNA, the CDR3 is TGTGCCAGCAGCCGAGGACTAGCGGGACTTACTACCAAAAACATTCAGTACTTC.

This clonotype was recorded at least ten times. V is TRBV7-3 and J is TRBJ1-1; D unresolved. Trimming pared 2 bases from V and 8 bases from J, leaving 12 bases between. The germline V gene encodes CDR1 SGHTA and CDR2 FQGTGA. The CDR3 runs to 13 residues. In nucleotides, the CDR3 is TGTGCCAGCAGCTTAGGGTTAATCTCGGAAGCTTTCTTT. Residues: CASSLGLISEAFF.

This clonotype has ten or more counts. The J gene is TRBJ2-1, the V gene TRBV3-1, with 7 bases fitting TRBD1. The CDR3 extends over 12 amino acids. The germline gives CDR1 LGHDT, CDR2 YNNKEL (reference sequence). V was clipped by 3 bases and J by 12 bases; unmatched bases: 5. The CDR3 here is CASSHRWTGQFF. CDR3 in DNA: TGTGCCAGCAGCCACAGATGGACAGGGCAGTTCTTC.

This clonotype was found many times. This chain connects TRBV4-1 to TRBJ2-1; the D is unclear. The CDR3 is 15 residues long. Germline V CDR1 and CDR2: MGHRA, YSYEKL. V was shortened by 2 bases and J by 8 bases, with 16 bases between the two germline ends. DNA of the CDR3: TGCGCCAGCAGCCAACAAGATAGAAGTTCCCATGAGCAGTTCTTC. Encoded protein: CASSQQDRSSHEQFF.

The sample holds many counts of this clonotype. The chain carries TRBV18 and TRBJ2-1; maybe TRBD2 (6 bases). This CDR3 comprises 16 residues. V was trimmed by 2 bases and J by 4 bases, leaving 15 bases between them. CDR1 and CDR2 (germline): KGHSH, LQKENI. The DNA of the CDR3 is TGTGCCAGCTCACCAAGGCGGGGTAGGGAATACAATGAGCAGTTCTTC. Translation: CASSPRRGREYNEQFF. Full variable domain (rest looked up from reference TRBV18 and TRBJ2-1): NAGVMQNPRHLVRRRGQEARLRCSPMKGHSHVYWYRQLPEEGLKFMVYLQKENIIDESGMPKERFSAEFPKEGPSILRIQQVVRGDSAAYFCASSPRRGREYNEQFFGPGTRLTVL.

In this sample, this clonotype turned up many times. The chain combines TRBV5-1 with TRBJ1-2; TRBD1 aligns across 9 bases. Germline values: CDR1 SGHRS, CDR2 YFSETQ. CDR3 length equals 15 residues. V lost 4 bases to trimming and J lost 6 bases; unmatched junction nucleotides: 10. CDR3 DNA: TGCGCCAGCAGCCTAGGACAGGGGAGAGGGAATGGCTACACCTTC. Protein sequence: CASSLGQGRGNGYTF.

This clonotype was counted ten times or more. The chain carries TRBV7-3 and TRBJ2-7, with D perhaps matching TRBD1 (6 bases). V lost 6 bases to trimming and J lost 2 bases, with 17 bases between them. The CDR3 contains 15 residues. CDR1 is SGHTA, CDR2 FQGTGA, per germline. The CDR3 here is CASSLGQTFTYEQYF. DNA of the CDR3: TGTGCCAGCAGTCTTGGACAGACCTTTACCTACGAGCAGTACTTC.

A note on this clonotype: Being one base from a much bigger clone, this may be a read error. The rearrangement joins TRBV6-2 or TRBV6-3 to TRBJ1-2; the D is unclear. The CDR3 spans 16 residues. Germline CDR1 and CDR2: MNHEY and SVGEGT. CDR3 DNA sequence: TGTGCCAGCAGTTACGCCGCGTGGGCCGGATACGATGGCGACACCTTC. Encoded protein: CASSYAAWAGYDGDTF.

As for this clonotype: This may stem from a read error, because a much larger clone lies one nucleotide away. CDR3 residues: CASSLGPKSSVANVLTF. In DNA, the CDR3 is TGTGCCAGCAGCTTAGGCCCTAAGAGCTCTGTGGCCAACGTCCTGACTTTC. The chain has TRBV7-2 and TRBJ2-6; D call uncertain. This CDR3 spans 17 amino acids. Germline lookup yields CDR1 SGHTA and CDR2 FQGNSA.

There are many counts of this clonotype. The rearrangement links TRBV12-3 or TRBV12-4 to TRBJ2-7; 13 bases fit TRBD2. This CDR3 has 15 amino acids. The J segment lost 2 bases and the V segment lost 5 bases, leaving 3 bases of the junction unmatched. Here the CDR3 reads CASSGGLAGPYEQYF. DNA for the CDR3: TGTGCCAGCAGTGGGGGACTAGCGGGACCCTACGAGCAGTACTTC.